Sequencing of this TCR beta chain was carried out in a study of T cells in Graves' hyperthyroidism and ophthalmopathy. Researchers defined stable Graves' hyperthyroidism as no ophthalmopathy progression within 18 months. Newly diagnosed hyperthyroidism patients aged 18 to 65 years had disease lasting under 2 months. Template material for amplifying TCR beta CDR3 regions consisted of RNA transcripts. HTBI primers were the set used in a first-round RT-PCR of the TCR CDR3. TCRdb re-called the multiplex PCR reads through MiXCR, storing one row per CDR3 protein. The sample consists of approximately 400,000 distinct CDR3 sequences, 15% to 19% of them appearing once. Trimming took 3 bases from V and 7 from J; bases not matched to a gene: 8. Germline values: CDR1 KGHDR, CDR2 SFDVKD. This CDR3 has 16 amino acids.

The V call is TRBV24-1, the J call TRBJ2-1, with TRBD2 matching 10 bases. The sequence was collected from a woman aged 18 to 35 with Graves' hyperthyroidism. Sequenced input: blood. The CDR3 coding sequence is TGTGCCACCAGTGATCCGATGGCTAGCGGGAGTAATGAGCAGTTCTTC. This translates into CATSDPMASGSNEQFF.